A single sample is the source of the 27 T cell receptor beta chains below, sequenced in a study of blood T cell repertoires in COVID-19 (dated by TCRdb to the early 2020s). The protocol used for the library was the immunoSEQ multiplex PCR assay. Held by TCRdb, this immuneACCESS table contains in-frame sequences only and omits some clones. Under half of the omission traces to an unresolved V gene where checked; the cause of the rest is unknown. Counted in this sample were about 93,000 clones; roughly 80% of them appeared once. The top ten clonotypes cover about 15% of the sample. The material sequenced was peripheral blood. The receptor source for this set is a human donor in a cohort sampled during active COVID-19.

The chain recombines TRBV6-5 with TRBJ1-5; D uncertain. This CDR3 comprises 15 residues. Looked up from germline, CDR1 is MNHEY and CDR2 is SVGAGI. V lost 6 bases to trimming and J lost 1 base, with 13 bases between them. The CDR3 here is CASSRSHFSNQPQHF. The CDR3 coding sequence is TGTGCCAGCAGCCGTTCACATTTCAGCAATCAGCCCCAGCATTTT.

V is TRBV5-4 and J is TRBJ2-1; 9 nucleotides match TRBD1. V was pared by 4 bases and J by 7 bases, with 15 bases of the junction left unmatched. The germline V gene has CDR1 SGHNT and CDR2 YYREEE (reference sequence). The CDR3 is 17 residues long. The CDR3 region is CASSGGNRGLPRNEQFF. CDR3 coding DNA: TGTGCCAGCAGCGGGGGGAACAGGGGGCTTCCTCGGAATGAGCAGTTCTTC.

The chain is built from TRBV2 and TRBJ1-1; tentatively, D is TRBD1 (5 bases). V was clipped by 4 bases and J by 4 bases, with 10 bases between them. Per the germline V gene, CDR1 is SNHLY and CDR2 is FYNNEI. The CDR3 loop spans 13 amino acids. CDR3 in amino acids: CASSVGGTTEAFF. CDR3 nucleotide sequence: TGTGCCAGCAGTGTGGGGGGAACCACTGAAGCTTTCTTT.

This rearrangement joins TRBV20-1 to TRBJ2-7; 7 bases map to TRBD1. The junction had 7 bases not matched to a gene; V was cut back by 3 bases and J by 5 bases. This CDR3 spans 13 amino acids. Looked up from germline, CDR1 is DFQATT and CDR2 is SNEGSKA (reference sequence). The CDR3 loop reads CSASRQGPNEQYF. In DNA form, the CDR3 reads TGCAGTGCTAGTAGACAGGGTCCGAACGAGCAGTACTTC.

V gene TRBV28 combines with J gene TRBJ2-7, with D perhaps TRBD1 (5 bases). In germline, CDR1 is MDHEN, CDR2 SYDVKM. This CDR3 has 13 residues. Trimming removed 9 bases at V and 2 bases at J, with 14 bases between. The CDR3 here is CASGRGLAYEQYF. The CDR3 coding sequence is TGTGCCAGTGGTAGGGGTCTGGCCTACGAGCAGTACTTC. Drawing the rest from reference TRBV28 and TRBJ2-7, the complete variable domain is DVKVTQSSRYLVKRTGEKVFLECVQDMDHENMFWYRQDPGLGLRLIYFSYDVKMKEKGDIPEGYSVSREKKERFSLILESASTNQTSMYLCASGRGLAYEQYFGPGTRLTVT.

The chain recombines TRBV11-2 with TRBJ1-2; the match to TRBD1 covers 8 bases. Germline V lookup: CDR1 SGHAT, CDR2 FQNNGV. This CDR3 contains 14 residues. V was clipped by 2 bases and J by 8 bases; unmatched bases: 7. This CDR3 is CASSLSSRGHGYTF. CDR3 nucleotides: TGTGCCAGCAGCTTAAGCAGCAGGGGGCACGGCTACACCTTC.

The V call is TRBV28, the J call TRBJ1-6, with 8 bases matching TRBD1. The CDR3 extends over 16 amino acids. The J segment lost 10 bases and the V segment lost 2 bases, leaving 10 bases of the junction unmatched. CDR1 is MDHEN and CDR2 is SYDVKM in the germline V gene. The CDR3 loop reads CASSLARGTGGSPLHF. CDR3 nucleotides: TGTGCCAGCAGTTTAGCTAGGGGGACAGGAGGGTCACCCCTCCACTTT.

This sequence joins TRBV6-5 and TRBJ1-2; 8 bases line up with TRBD1. The ends lost 2 bases at V and 1 base at J; junction bases unmatched: 6. Per germline, CDR1 MNHEY and CDR2 SVGAGI. The CDR3 sequence is 16 residues long. The CDR3 DNA sequence: TGTGCCAGCAGTTACGGACAGGGCAGGGGTAACTATGGCTACACCTTC. This translates into CASSYGQGRGNYGYTF.

The CDR3 DNA follows: TGTGCCAGTAAACTAAGGGGGCAGGACTTCTACGAGCAGTACTTC. This encodes CASKLRGQDFYEQYF. This chain connects TRBV6-5 to TRBJ2-7, with 7 nucleotides matching TRBD1. The length of the CDR3 is 15 residues. CDR1 and CDR2 (germline): MNHEY, SVGAGI. J was trimmed by 3 bases and V by 9 bases; bases with no gene match: 14.

The chain recombines TRBV20-1 with TRBJ2-1; 7 bases map to TRBD1. V shed 3 bases, J shed 7 bases, and the junction held 9 bases outside the gene matches. This CDR3 contains 14 residues. Germline loops: CDR1 DFQATT, CDR2 SNEGSKA (reference sequence). DNA for the CDR3: TGCAGTGCTAGTAAAGGGGGCGCAAGTAATGAGCAGTTCTTC. Its translation is CSASKGGASNEQFF.

This chain uses TRBV5-1 with TRBJ2-1; D perhaps matches TRBD2 (6 bases). Trimming pared 5 bases from V and 8 bases from J, leaving 17 bases between. The CDR3 consists of 14 residues. Germline V lookup: CDR1 SGHRS, CDR2 YFSETQ. CDR3 bases: TGCGCCAGCAGACCCTGGCGGGACCATTATGAGCAGTTCTTC. It encodes CASRPWRDHYEQFF.

The CDR3 DNA follows: TGCGCCAGCAGCTTGTCTGTGGGCGGGCAGGGGAGTGAAAAACTGTTTTTT. Amino acid sequence: CASSLSVGGQGSEKLFF. The chain joins TRBV5-1 to TRBJ1-4; D is possibly TRBD1 (6 bases). CDR3 length equals 17 residues. The ends were cut back, 1 base at V and 7 bases at J, with 20 bases in the middle. Germline V gene data show CDR1 as SGHRS and CDR2 as YFSETQ.

The gene calls are TRBV11-2 and TRBJ2-1, with D tentatively TRBD1 (6 bases). The CDR3 is made up of 15 amino acids. V gave up 5 bases and J gave up 7 bases, with 18 bases separating them. Germline loops: CDR1 SGHAT, CDR2 FQNNGV. The CDR3 protein is CASSARLTRGNEQFF. For the CDR3, the DNA is TGTGCCAGCAGCGCCCGACTGACCAGGGGAAATGAGCAGTTCTTC.

The V gene is TRBV3-1 (or the pseudogene TRBV3-2), the J gene TRBJ2-5; 9 bases align to TRBD1. The CDR3 runs 16 residues. CDR1 and CDR2 (germline): LGHDT, YNNKEL (reference sequence). V was pared by 3 bases and J by 0 bases, with 5 bases of the junction left unmatched. In nucleotides, the CDR3 is TGTGCCAGCAGCCAGGCCGGGACAGGGAACCAAGAGACCCAGTACTTC. Its protein product is CASSQAGTGNQETQYF.

The chain employs TRBV6-5 and TRBJ2-7; D unclear. CDR3 length equals 14 residues. Trimming took off 2 bases at V and 0 bases at J, with 8 bases between the two ends. Germline loops: CDR1 MNHEY, CDR2 SVGAGI. CDR3 sequence reads: CASSYQATSYEQYF. CDR3 bases: TGTGCCAGCAGTTACCAGGCCACCTCCTACGAGCAGTACTTC.

This chain links TRBV28 with TRBJ1-2; perhaps TRBD1 as D (6 bases). V lost 9 bases to trimming and J lost 5 bases, with 19 bases between them. The germline gives CDR1 MDHEN, CDR2 SYDVKM. This CDR3 has 14 amino acids. CDR3 residues: CASILRGFFYGYTF. The CDR3 DNA reads as TGTGCCAGTATATTAAGGGGGTTCTTTTATGGCTACACCTTC.

V is TRBV5-1 and J is TRBJ1-5; 7 positions match TRBD1. CDR3 length: 18 residues. With V trimmed by 0 bases and J by 0 bases, 9 bases remained unmatched. Looked up from germline, CDR1 is SGHRS and CDR2 is YFSETQ. The CDR3 loop reads CASSLEPGTEYSNQPQHF. DNA of the CDR3: TGCGCCAGCAGCTTGGAACCCGGGACAGAATATAGCAATCAGCCCCAGCATTTT.

This clone has just one count. CDR3 in amino acids: CAISESDSSNQPQHF. The CDR3 DNA reads TGTGCCATCAGTGAGTCAGACAGTTCCAATCAGCCCCAGCATTTT. V gene TRBV10-3 combines with J gene TRBJ1-5, with a weak D call TRBD1 (5 bases). Germline lookup yields CDR1 ENHRY and CDR2 SYGVKD. V lost 0 bases and J 3 bases, leaving 9 bases between the germline ends. The CDR3 length is 15 residues.

V is TRBV27 and J is TRBJ2-1, with 10 nucleotides matching TRBD2. CDR3 length equals 17 residues. The J segment lost 3 bases and the V segment lost 5 bases, leaving 10 bases of the junction unmatched. Per the germline V gene, CDR1 is MNHEY and CDR2 is SMNVEV (reference sequence). CDR3 amino acids: CASSPPRTSGNYNEQFF. The CDR3 DNA reads as TGTGCCAGCAGTCCCCCCCGGACTAGCGGAAACTACAATGAGCAGTTCTTC.

V gene TRBV7-2 combines with J gene TRBJ2-1; D unclear. The CDR3 spans 15 residues. V was cut by 5 bases and J by 0 bases, with 11 bases left in between. Per the germline V gene, CDR1 is SGHTA and CDR2 is FQGNSA. The CDR3 sequence: CASSRVFSSYNEQFF. The CDR3 DNA reads TGTGCCAGCAGCCGGGTCTTTAGCTCCTACAATGAGCAGTTCTTC.

This clone was detected only once. The CDR3 nucleotides read TGTGCCAGCAGCTTAAGGTCTACCACAGATACGCAGTATTTT. Its translation: CASSLRSTTDTQYF. The rearrangement uses TRBV7-3 and TRBJ2-3; D is unclear. Germline-derived CDR1 and CDR2 are SGHTA and FQGTGA. Trimming removed 1 base from V and 2 bases from J, with 7 bases in between. The CDR3 spans 14 residues.

The rearrangement joins TRBV2 to TRBJ2-7; D unresolved. This CDR3 region has 12 residues. V gave up 2 bases and J gave up 2 bases, with 4 bases separating them. Germline V gene sequence: CDR1 SNHLY, CDR2 FYNNEI. CDR3 sequence: CASSEQAYEQYF. In DNA, the CDR3 is TGTGCCAGCAGTGAACAGGCCTACGAGCAGTACTTC.

This sequence joins TRBV2 and TRBJ2-5; TRBD1 aligns across 9 bases. In germline, CDR1 is SNHLY, CDR2 FYNNEI. V trimming: 7 bases; J trimming: 5 bases; junction bases outside the gene matches: 8. This CDR3 is built from 14 residues. The CDR3 loop is CASTTDRGGETQYF. CDR3 sequence (DNA): TGTGCCAGCACCACGGACAGGGGAGGGGAGACCCAGTACTTC.

The chain carries TRBV4-2 and TRBJ2-4; maybe TRBD1 (5 bases). Germline V CDR1 and CDR2: LGHNA, YNFKEQ. Trimming took off 2 bases at V and 2 bases at J, with 10 bases between the two ends. The CDR3 runs to 15 residues. In DNA form, the CDR3 reads TGTGCCAGCAGCCAAACCGACAGTCCCAAAAACATTCAGTACTTC. Its translation: CASSQTDSPKNIQYF.

The rearrangement uses TRBV11-2 and TRBJ2-1, with 8 bases lining up with TRBD2. V lost 6 bases to trimming and J lost 4 bases; unmatched junction nucleotides: 5. The length of the CDR3 is 14 residues. Germline V gene lookup returns CDR1 SGHAT and CDR2 FQNNGV. CDR3 DNA: TGTGCCAGCAGTGAGCGGGGGCAGTACAATGAGCAGTTCTTC. This sequence encodes CASSERGQYNEQFF.

The V call is TRBV6-5, the J call TRBJ2-7, with D tentatively TRBD2 (5 bases). V was clipped by 8 bases and J by 0 bases, with 17 bases between them. The CDR3 is 15 amino acids. The germline CDR1 and CDR2 sequences are MNHEY and SVGAGI. This CDR3 is CASGGWARLSYEQYF. CDR3 bases: TGTGCCAGCGGAGGTTGGGCCAGGCTCTCCTACGAGCAGTACTTC.

CDR3 region: CASSLARVAGGLRETQYF. The DNA for the CDR3 is TGTGCCAGCAGCTTGGCGCGTGTAGCGGGGGGGCTGCGGGAGACCCAGTACTTC. The rearrangement links TRBV5-8 to TRBJ2-5; 11 bases agree with TRBD2. Germline values: CDR1 SGHTS, CDR2 YDEGEE. V was pared by 0 bases and J by 5 bases, with 12 bases of the junction left unmatched. The CDR3 is 18 residues long.